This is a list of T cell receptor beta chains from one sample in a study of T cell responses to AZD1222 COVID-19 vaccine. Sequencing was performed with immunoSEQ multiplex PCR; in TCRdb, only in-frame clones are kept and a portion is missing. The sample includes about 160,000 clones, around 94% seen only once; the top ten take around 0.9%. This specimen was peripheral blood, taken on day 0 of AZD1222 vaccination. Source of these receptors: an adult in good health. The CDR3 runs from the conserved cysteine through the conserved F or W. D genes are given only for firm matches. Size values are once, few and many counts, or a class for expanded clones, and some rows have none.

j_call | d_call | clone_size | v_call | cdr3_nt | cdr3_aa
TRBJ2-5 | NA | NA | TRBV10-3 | TGTGCCATCAGTGAGTCGAGTGGCAGTTGGGAGACCCAGTACTTC | CAISESSGSWETQYF
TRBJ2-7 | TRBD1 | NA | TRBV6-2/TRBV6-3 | TGTGCCAGCAGTTACTCGGGACAGGCCTCCTACGAGCAGTACTTC | CASSYSGQASYEQYF
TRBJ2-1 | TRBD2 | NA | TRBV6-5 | TGTGCCAGCAGTTACAGGCTAGCGGGGGCTAACAATGAGCAGTTCTTC | CASSYRLAGANNEQFF
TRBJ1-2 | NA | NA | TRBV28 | TGTGCCAGCAGTTTGGCCTCATGGAACTATGGCTACACCTTC | CASSLASWNYGYTF
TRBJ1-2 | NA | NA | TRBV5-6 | TGTGCCAGCAGCTTTACTCATGGCTACACCTTC | CASSFTHGYTF
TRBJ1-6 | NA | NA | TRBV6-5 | TGTGCCATCCAGATCACCGGTCGGCCTTATTCACCCCTCCACTTT | CAIQITGRPYSPLHF
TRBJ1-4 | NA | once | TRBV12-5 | TGTGCTAGTGGTTTAGGAGGGGAGTCGGAAAAACTGTTTTTT | CASGLGGESEKLFF
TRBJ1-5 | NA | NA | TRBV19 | TGTGCCAGTCGGAAGGGGGGGCTGGGGAATCAGCCCCAGCATTTT | CASRKGGLGNQPQHF
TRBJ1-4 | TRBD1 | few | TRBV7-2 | TGTGCCAGCAGCTTGGACGCAGGGGGAGAAAAACTGTTTTTT | CASSLDAGGEKLFF
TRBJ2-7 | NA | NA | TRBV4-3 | TGCGCCAGCAGCCAAGATCACACTACCGGAACAACCTACGAGCAGTACTTC | CASSQDHTTGTTYEQYF
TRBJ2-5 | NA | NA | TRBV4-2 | TGTGCCAGCAGCCAAGATGTCGAGGGGAACCAAGAGACCCAGTACTTC | CASSQDVEGNQETQYF
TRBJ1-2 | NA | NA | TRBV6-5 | TGTGCCAGCAGTAATACGGATGGCTACACCTTC | CASSNTDGYTF
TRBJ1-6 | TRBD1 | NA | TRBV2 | TGTGCCAGCAGCGGGACAGGGGGTATATCACCCCTCCACTTT | CASSGTGGISPLHF
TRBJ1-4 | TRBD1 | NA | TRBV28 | TGTGCCAGCAGTTTACAGGGGGCGGGGGAAAAACTGTTTTTT | CASSLQGAGEKLFF
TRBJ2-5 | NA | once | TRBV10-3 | TGTGCCACCTCGGAATCCGGACGTAGGTACCAAGAGACCCAGTACTTC | CATSESGRRYQETQYF
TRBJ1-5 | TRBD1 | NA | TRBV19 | TGTGCCAGTAGTATGGGCGACAGGGCCCATCAGCCCCAGCATTTT | CASSMGDRAHQPQHF
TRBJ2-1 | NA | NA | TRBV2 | NA | CATLGSILANEQFF
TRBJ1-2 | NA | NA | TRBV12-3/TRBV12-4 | TGTGCCAGCACCCCGGACTATTACTATGGCTACACCTTC | CASTPDYYYGYTF
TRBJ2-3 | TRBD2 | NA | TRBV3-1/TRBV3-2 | TGTGCCAGCAGCCAAGTAGCGGGAGGCACAGATACGCAGTATTTT | CASSQVAGGTDTQYF
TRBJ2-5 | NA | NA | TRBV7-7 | TGTGCCAGCAGCCTTTCTTTGGGGGAGACCCAGTACTTC | CASSLSLGETQYF
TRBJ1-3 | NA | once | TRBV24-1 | TGTGCCACCAGTGAGGGACGATTGCAGGGGGGAAACACCATATATTTT | CATSEGRLQGGNTIYF
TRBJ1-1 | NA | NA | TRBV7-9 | TGTGCCAGCAGCTCACGGCATGATAACACTGAAGCTTTCTTT | CASSSRHDNTEAFF
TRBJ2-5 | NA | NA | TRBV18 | TGTGCCAGCTCACCACCTTCTCAAGAGACCCAGTACTTC | CASSPPSQETQYF
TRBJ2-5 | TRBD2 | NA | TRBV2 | TGTGCCAGCAGTGACGATGGTTGGCGGGGGGTCGCGTCCCAGTACTTC | CASSDDGWRGVASQYF
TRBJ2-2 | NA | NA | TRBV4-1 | TGCGCCAGCAGCCAACACAGCTACACCGGGGAGCTGTTTTTT | CASSQHSYTGELFF
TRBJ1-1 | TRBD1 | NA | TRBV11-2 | TGTGCCAGCAGCTCCTACCGGGACAGTTACACTGAAGCTTTCTTT | CASSSYRDSYTEAFF
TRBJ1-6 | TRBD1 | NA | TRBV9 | TGTGCCAGCAGCGTAGAGGGGGCTCCCACACCCCTCCACTTT | CASSVEGAPTPLHF
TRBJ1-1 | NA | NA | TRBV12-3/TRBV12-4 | TGTGCCAGCAGGGAGCGCACTGAAGCTTTCTTT | CASRERTEAFF
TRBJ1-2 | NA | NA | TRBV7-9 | TGTGCCAGCAGCTCGGACAGCAAACATGGCTACACCTTC | CASSSDSKHGYTF
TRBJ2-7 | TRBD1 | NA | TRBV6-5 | TGTGCCAGCGACAGGGGGTTTTCCTACGAGCAGTACTTC | CASDRGFSYEQYF
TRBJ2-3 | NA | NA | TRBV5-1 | TGCGCCAGCAGCTTGTGGCCGGGTTCGAATACGCAGTATTTT | CASSLWPGSNTQYF
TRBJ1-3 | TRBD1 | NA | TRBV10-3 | TGTGCCATCAGCAAAGACAGGGACACTGGAAACACCATATATTTT | CAISKDRDTGNTIYF
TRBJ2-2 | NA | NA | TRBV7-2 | TGTGCCAGCAGCCTACCCGGGGACGGGAACACCGGGGAGCTGTTTTTT | CASSLPGDGNTGELFF
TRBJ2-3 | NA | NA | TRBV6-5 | TGTGCCAGCAGTTACGGGGGAGGGCAGTATTTT | CASSYGGGQYF
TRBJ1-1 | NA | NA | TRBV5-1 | TGCGCCAGCAGCACGATCCAGGGGCGTACTGAAGCTTTCTTT | CASSTIQGRTEAFF
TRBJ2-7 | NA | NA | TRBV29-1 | TGCAGCGTTGAAATGAATTCCTTCGAGCAGTACTTC | CSVEMNSFEQYF
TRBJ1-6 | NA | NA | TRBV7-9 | TGTGCCAGCAGCTTAGATTCTTCACCCCTCCACTTT | CASSLDSSPLHF
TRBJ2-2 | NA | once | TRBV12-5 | TGTGCTAGTGGTTTGGTATGGGGGTCTCAGAACACCGGGGAGCTGTTTTTT | CASGLVWGSQNTGELFF
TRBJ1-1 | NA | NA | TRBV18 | TGTGCCAGCGCGGACCGAGCCACTGAAGCTTTCTTT | CASADRATEAFF
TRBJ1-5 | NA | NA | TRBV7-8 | TGTGCCAGCACCCCTCACAGAGGGAGCAATCAGCCCCAGCATTTT | CASTPHRGSNQPQHF
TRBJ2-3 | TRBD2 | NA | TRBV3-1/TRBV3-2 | TGTGCCAGCAGTCTAGCGGGGGGGCCCGCGGATACGCAGTATTTT | CASSLAGGPADTQYF
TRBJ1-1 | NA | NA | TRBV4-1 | TGCGCCAGCAGCCAAGAGATCAGGCGATACACTGAAGCTTTCTTT | CASSQEIRRYTEAFF
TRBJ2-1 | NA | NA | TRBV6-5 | TGTGCCAGCAGTTACCTTGAAGGGGCTAGTGAGCAGTTCTTC | CASSYLEGASEQFF
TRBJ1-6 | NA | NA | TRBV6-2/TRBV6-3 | TGTGCCAGCAGCTCTGGGACGGACTATAATTCACCCCTCCACTTT | CASSSGTDYNSPLHF
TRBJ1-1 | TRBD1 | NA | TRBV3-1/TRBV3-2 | TGTGCCAGCAGCCAATTTAGGACAGGGGTCACTGAAGCTTTCTTT | CASSQFRTGVTEAFF
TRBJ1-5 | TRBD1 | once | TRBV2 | TGTGCCAGCAGTGGTGGGACAGCTAATCAGCCCCAGCATTTT | CASSGGTANQPQHF
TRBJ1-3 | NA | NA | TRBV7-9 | TGTGCCAGCAGCTTGGCCCCCGCGGACTACACCATATATTTT | CASSLAPADYTIYF
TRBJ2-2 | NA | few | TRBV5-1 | TGCGCCAGCAACACCGGGACGGTGAACACCGGGGAGCTGTTTTTT | CASNTGTVNTGELFF
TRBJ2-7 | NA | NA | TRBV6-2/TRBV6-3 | TGTGCCAGCAGCAGGGGTTCCTACGAGCAGTACTTC | CASSRGSYEQYF
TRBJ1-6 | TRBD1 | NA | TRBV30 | TGTGCCTGGAGTGTATGGGCAGGGGGCGTTTCACCCCTCCACTTT | CAWSVWAGGVSPLHF
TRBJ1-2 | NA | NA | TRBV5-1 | TGCGCCAGCAGCTTGGGACAGCCTAACTATGGCTACACCTTC | CASSLGQPNYGYTF
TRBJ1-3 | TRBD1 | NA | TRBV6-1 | TGTGCCAGCAGTGAGGGACAGGGAAGGGCAAACACCATATATTTT | CASSEGQGRANTIYF